What follows is one T cell receptor beta chain and its context. The sample originates from a study of T cell changes during pregnancy in multiple sclerosis. Profiled with immunoSEQ multiplex PCR; TCRdb holds only in-frame clones, not every one. The profile shows about 69,000 clones, 75% to 95% of them singletons. Trimming removed 2 bases from V and 8 bases from J; junction bases left unmatched: 7. This CDR3 has 15 amino acids. Germline V gives CDR1 LGHNA, CDR2 YSLEER. The rearrangement joins TRBV4-3 to TRBJ1-4; 8 nucleotides align to TRBD1. This specimen was CD4+ T cells from peripheral blood mononuclear cells, taken in the third trimester of pregnancy. The receptor was isolated from a female donor in good health, enrolled as a control in a pregnancy study. The CDR3 nucleotides are TGCGCCAGCAGCCAAACGACAGGGGTAGGCGAAAAACTGTTTTTT. Its protein is CASSQTTGVGEKLFF.